This passage covers 22 T cell receptor beta chains from one sample sequenced in a study of beta chain bispecific antibodies for T cell cancers (dated by TCRdb to the early 2020s). General conclusions and limits of the study: Every sequenced sample was a mix of normal T cells and leukemia cell line cells, and most of the targeted TRBV signal originated from the leukemia cells instead of the normal T cells.

No antigen has been identified for these receptors. Receptor amplification or capture employed 5' RACE. TCRdb itself trimmed the public reads at Q25 with fastp, ran MiXCR and retained productive beta chains. Rows with one shared CDR3 protein collapse into an entry with the most common genes and DNA. In this sample the table shows 20,000 to 25,000 distinct CDR3 sequences, approximately 2.4% of which occur a single time. 25% to 35% of the sample is held by the ten biggest clonotypes. T cells were expanded from blood mononuclear cells with anti-CD3 antibody OKT3 or CD3/CD28 Dynabeads for two to three days. Specimen: healthy donor T cells cultured with leukemia cells. All receptors come from a human donor in good health. Some clones in this sample may be carry-over from other donors' samples.

This clonotype was observed at least ten times. The chain uses TRBV20-1 and TRBJ2-3, with 8 bases identical to TRBD2. Looked up from germline, CDR1 is DFQATT and CDR2 is SNEGSKA (reference sequence). CDR3 length: 18 amino acids. V trimming: 5 bases; J trimming: 7 bases; junction bases outside the gene matches: 23. CDR3 nucleotide sequence: TGCAGTGCTGCCCGACTTGGCGGGGGGCCTAGCGGGTTTAATACGCAGTATTTT. It encodes CSAARLGGGPSGFNTQYF.

This clonotype turned up a few times. The rearrangement links TRBV5-4 to TRBJ2-7; D unclear. This CDR3 comprises 15 residues. Per the germline V gene, CDR1 is SGHNT and CDR2 is YYREEE (reference sequence). The germline V and J ends were trimmed by 0 bases and 3 bases, with 13 bases remaining between them. CDR3 sequence reads: CASSLGEGLSYEQYF. CDR3 DNA sequence: TGTGCCAGCAGCTTGGGAGAAGGGCTCAGCTACGAGCAGTACTTC.

This clonotype was seen many times. V is TRBV7-8 and J is TRBJ2-1; 10 nucleotides agree with TRBD1. The ends lost 5 bases at V and 7 bases at J; junction bases unmatched: 8. The CDR3 sequence is 15 residues long. From germline, CDR1 is SGHVS and CDR2 FQNEAQ. The CDR3 DNA follows: TGTGCCAGCAGCCCGGGGACAGGGGAAGGGAATGAGCAGTTCTTC. It codes for CASSPGTGEGNEQFF.

This clonotype has a count of ten or more. The CDR3: CASSLEPVNTEAFF. Here the CDR3 DNA reads TGTGCCAGCAGCCTGGAGCCGGTGAACACTGAAGCTTTCTTT. V and J are TRBV5-5 and TRBJ1-1; D is undetermined. The germline V gene has CDR1 SGHKS and CDR2 YYEKEE (reference sequence). V dropped 4 bases and J dropped 0 bases, with 10 bases sitting between them. CDR3 length: 14 amino acids.

This clonotype occurred many times. J is TRBJ1-4 and V is TRBV20-1; D is possibly TRBD1 (5 bases). The CDR3 has 14 amino acids. Germline CDR1 is DFQATT and CDR2 is SNEGSKA (reference sequence). With 3 bases removed from V and 5 bases from J, the gap between germline ends came to 13 bases. The CDR3 DNA sequence: TGCAGTGCTAGTGGGGCCGGGAAGAATGAAAAACTGTTTTTT. Its translation is CSASGAGKNEKLFF.

V gene TRBV5-4 combines with J gene TRBJ2-7, with TRBD2 as a possible D gene (5 bases). The CDR3 totals 13 residues. Trimming took off 3 bases at V and 4 bases at J, with 11 bases between the two ends. Germline V gene lookup returns CDR1 SGHNT and CDR2 YYREEE (reference sequence). The CDR3 is CASSWETSYEQYF. The CDR3, as DNA: TGTGCCAGCAGCTGGGAGACCTCTTACGAGCAGTACTTC.

In its sample, this clonotype was seen many times. The gene calls are TRBV6-6 and TRBJ2-5; 10 bases match TRBD2. Germline CDR1 is MNHNY and CDR2 is SVGAGI (reference sequence). The J segment lost 7 bases and the V segment lost 3 bases, leaving 11 bases of the junction unmatched. This CDR3 comprises 16 residues. CDR3 amino acids: CASSYNSPGTSATQYF. In DNA form, the CDR3 reads TGTGCCAGCAGTTATAACTCACCGGGGACTAGCGCGACCCAGTACTTC.

This clonotype was found many times. This chain links TRBV7-9 with TRBJ2-5; TRBD1 aligns across 8 bases. In germline, CDR1 is SEHNR, CDR2 FQNEAQ (reference sequence). The CDR3 is made up of 18 amino acids. Trimming at V came to 5 bases and at J to 4 bases, leaving 18 bases not matched to a gene. The CDR3 DNA follows: TGTGCCAGCAGCACGCCCCGACCTGGGACAGGCCTCTCAGAGACCCAGTACTTC. Its protein product is CASSTPRPGTGLSETQYF.

This clonotype was observed many times. This chain joins TRBV6-5 and TRBJ1-1; weak D call: TRBD1 (6 bases). The germline gives CDR1 MNHEY, CDR2 SVGAGI. The CDR3 runs to 14 residues. Trimming took off 6 bases at V and 0 bases at J, with 11 bases between the two ends. The CDR3 DNA is TGTGCCAGCAGGTCAGGGGCATTGAACACTGAAGCTTTCTTT. Protein sequence: CASRSGALNTEAFF.

This clonotype was counted ten times or more. The chain couples TRBV20-1 to TRBJ1-1; possibly TRBD1 for D (5 bases). Deletions cut 5 bases from V and 1 base from J, with 11 bases between. CDR1 and CDR2 from the germline V gene are DFQATT and SNEGSKA (reference sequence). The CDR3 is made up of 13 amino acids. The CDR3 loop is CSAVGASNTEAFF. The DNA for the CDR3 is TGCAGTGCTGTAGGGGCCTCGAACACTGAAGCTTTCTTT.

This clonotype was seen many times. The CDR3 DNA is TGTGCCAGCAGTTTACCTGGGACAGGGTCTAATCAGCCCCAGCATTTT. Translating it yields CASSLPGTGSNQPQHF. V and J are TRBV28 and TRBJ1-5; TRBD1 matches 9 bases. With V trimmed by 2 bases and J by 4 bases, 6 bases remained unmatched. Germline lookup yields CDR1 MDHEN and CDR2 SYDVKM. The CDR3 totals 16 residues.

This clonotype was found many times. The chain employs TRBV12-3 or TRBV12-4 and TRBJ1-6; 8 nucleotides align to TRBD1. The CDR3 runs 14 residues. V lost 6 bases and J lost 10; bases outside the gene matches: 8. The chain's CDR3 is CASRGTGQGSPLHF. The CDR3 DNA reads as TGTGCCAGCAGAGGGACAGGTCAAGGGTCACCCCTCCACTTT.

The chain combines TRBV19 with TRBJ2-2; D is tentatively TRBD1 or TRBD2 (5 bases each). V shed 11 bases and J shed 4 bases, with 17 bases lying between them. This CDR3 has 14 residues. CDR1 is LNHDA, CDR2 SQIVND, per germline (reference sequence). The DNA for the CDR3 is TGTGCCGTGGAGGACACAGTCGCCACCGGGGAGCTGTTTTTT. It encodes CAVEDTVATGELFF.

This clonotype was seen at least ten times. The rearrangement uses TRBV10-3 and TRBJ2-3; no firm D call. The ends were cut back, 3 bases at V and 4 bases at J, with 17 bases in the middle. The CDR3 consists of 16 residues. Germline lookup yields CDR1 ENHRY and CDR2 SYGVKD. The CDR3 nucleotides are TGTGCCATCAGTGACAGTGGCAGTGGTAGGGCAGATACGCAGTATTTT. This gives the protein CAISDSGSGRADTQYF.

This clonotype was recorded at least ten times. CDR3 in DNA: TGTGCCAGCAGCCGAAGTTCCTACAATGAGCAGTTCTTC. Translation gives CASSRSSYNEQFF. V and J are TRBV14 and TRBJ2-1; D not certain. This CDR3 comprises 13 residues. In germline, CDR1 is SGHDN, CDR2 FVKESK. Trimming pared 4 bases from V and 1 base from J, leaving 5 bases between.

The CDR3 reads CASSLVQSGSSEQYF. The CDR3 DNA reads TGCGCCAGCAGCTTGGTGCAGTCGGGAAGTTCCGAGCAGTACTTC. The chain is built from TRBV5-1 and TRBJ2-7, with D possibly matching TRBD2 (5 bases). Germline CDR1 SGHRS, CDR2 YFSETQ. The length of the CDR3 is 15 residues. V shed 0 bases and J shed 6 bases, with 16 bases lying between them.

This clonotype was observed many times. The rearrangement links TRBV19 to TRBJ2-3; D not resolved. V shed 6 bases and J shed 2 bases, with 9 bases lying between them. CDR3 size: 13 residues. Per germline, CDR1 LNHDA and CDR2 SQIVND (reference sequence). The CDR3 DNA is TGTGCCAGTAGCTCATATTCCACAGATACGCAGTATTTT. It yields the protein CASSSYSTDTQYF. The variable domain in full, with the rest retrieved from reference TRBV19 and TRBJ2-3, is DGGITQSPKYLFRKEGQNVTLSCEQNLNHDAMYWYRQDPGQGLRLIYYSQIVNDFQKGDIAEGYSVSREKKESFPLTVTSAQKNPTAFYLCASSSYSTDTQYFGPGTRLTVL.

V gene TRBV27 combines with J gene TRBJ2-7, with a possible D match to TRBD2 (7 bases). Germline V gene lookup returns CDR1 MNHEY and CDR2 SMNVEV (reference sequence). The CDR3 runs 15 residues. Trimming cost V 0 bases and J 5 bases, with 14 bases left between them. In nucleotides, the CDR3 is TGTGCCAGCAGTTTATCGGGGGGGGGGCCCCACGAGCAGTACTTC. Translated, it gives CASSLSGGGPHEQYF.

The table lists this clonotype with many counts. The V and J genes are TRBV28 and TRBJ1-2; D perhaps matches TRBD1 (5 bases). The germline gives CDR1 MDHEN, CDR2 SYDVKM. V dropped 3 bases and J dropped 6 bases, with 11 bases sitting between them. The length of the CDR3 is 13 residues. The CDR3 nucleotides read TGTGCCAGCAGTTTTCGAGGGGACGATGGCTACACCTTC. This gives the protein CASSFRGDDGYTF.

This clonotype was observed many times. The chain has TRBV4-1 and TRBJ1-1; D is uncertain. Germline V gene sequence: CDR1 MGHRA, CDR2 YSYEKL. V lost 1 base and J lost 3, with 12 bases in between. The CDR3 is 15 amino acids. CDR3 bases: TGCGCCAGCAGCCAAGGTCCCGAGGAGTACACTGAAGCTTTCTTT. This codes for CASSQGPEEYTEAFF.

This clonotype was seen many times. The chain uses TRBV5-1 and TRBJ1-4; D not certain. This CDR3 is built from 21 residues. The V gene lost 2 bases and the J gene lost 3 bases, with 29 bases spanning the gap. From germline, CDR1 is SGHRS and CDR2 YFSETQ. CDR3 nucleotides: TGCGCCAGCAGCTTCGGCGGCGGGCTGCAGGAAATTGATCTTGCTAATGAAAAACTGTTTTTT. Amino acid sequence: CASSFGGGLQEIDLANEKLFF.

CDR3: CASSQGPDRGGFRYF. The CDR3, as DNA: TGCGCCAGCAGCCAGGGCCCGGACAGGGGAGGGTTTCGGTACTTC. The V call is TRBV5-1, the J call TRBJ2-4; TRBD1 agrees at 9 bases. V shed 4 bases and J 15 bases; nucleotides not matched to a gene: 17. The V gene's germline CDR1 is SGHRS and CDR2 YFSETQ. The CDR3 contains 15 residues.